This entry lists 9 T cell receptor beta chains sequenced from one sample in a study of T-cell reconstitution after alpha-beta-depleted transplantation in children. A library of TCRbeta sequences, prepared with unique molecular identifiers, was generated. TCRdb re-called the PCR reads through MiXCR, storing one row per CDR3 protein. The sample lists about 440,000 distinct CDR3 sequences; about 40% were seen once. The specimen was PBMCs, collected before TCRalphabeta/CD19-depleted stem cell transplant. The receptors shown here come from a girl aged 2 to 10 with aplastic anemia, due to receive a stem cell transplant.

V and J are TRBV30 and TRBJ1-5, with TRBD1 matching 7 bases. The germline gives CDR1 GTSNPN, CDR2 SVGIG (reference sequence). The CDR3 sequence is 11 residues long. Germline trimming cut 0 bases from V and 11 bases from J; bases unmatched to any gene: 1. CDR3 bases: TGTGCCTGGAGTGTAGGACAGGCCCAGCATTTT. This codes for CAWSVGQAQHF.

This clonotype has just a few counts. The chain is built from TRBV20-1 and TRBJ2-3; 9 bases are shared with TRBD2. The germline gives CDR1 DFQATT, CDR2 SNEGSKA (reference sequence). This CDR3 is 16 amino acids long. With V trimmed by 1 base and J by 3 bases, 8 bases remained unmatched. The CDR3 protein is CSARAASGDDTDTQYF. As DNA, the CDR3 is TGCAGTGCTAGAGCGGCTAGCGGGGACGATACAGATACGCAGTATTTT.

This clonotype was counted a few times. The rearrangement uses TRBV10-3 and TRBJ2-3; D call uncertain. CDR1 is ENHRY, CDR2 SYGVKD, per germline. The CDR3 totals 11 residues. Trimming removed 10 bases from V and 0 bases from J, with 5 bases in between. The CDR3 is CATSSTDTQYF. The CDR3 nucleotides are TGTGCCACCTCTAGCACAGATACGCAGTATTTT.

This clonotype was observed many times. The rearrangement links TRBV5-1 to TRBJ2-5; 12 bases fit TRBD2. The CDR3 has 16 residues. V shed 3 bases, J shed 2 bases, and the junction held 5 bases outside the gene matches. Germline V CDR1 and CDR2: SGHRS, YFSETQ. The DNA for the CDR3 is TGCGCCAGCAGCTCCCTAGCGGGAGGGCCTCAAGAGACCCAGTACTTC. This encodes CASSSLAGGPQETQYF.

The chain joins TRBV6-2 or TRBV6-3 to TRBJ1-5, with D possibly being TRBD1 (6 bases). Germline assignment: CDR1 MNHEY and CDR2 SVGEGT. V dropped 5 bases and J dropped 13 bases, with 18 bases sitting between them. This CDR3 is 13 amino acids long. CDR3 in amino acids: CASSQTGSVTQHF. The DNA for the CDR3 is TGTGCCAGCAGTCAGACAGGTTCAGTTACACAGCATTTT.

This clonotype turned up a few times. V gene TRBV2 combines with J gene TRBJ2-5, with 7 positions matching TRBD2. The germline V gene encodes CDR1 SNHLY and CDR2 FYNNEI. This CDR3 comprises 12 residues. After removal of 6 bases from V and 2 bases from J, the junction contained 0 bases not matched to a gene. CDR3 nucleotides: TGTGCCAGCAGGGGACTACAAGAGACCCAGTACTTC. This encodes CASRGLQETQYF.

The CDR3 DNA follows: TGCAGTGCTGAGTTTACTAGAGGCACAGATACGCAGTATTTT. Amino acids: CSAEFTRGTDTQYF. The chain uses TRBV20-1 and TRBJ2-3; the D gene is possibly TRBD2 (5 bases). The CDR3 is 14 amino acids. V was clipped by 5 bases and J by 1 base, with 13 bases between them. Germline V CDR1 and CDR2: DFQATT, SNEGSKA (reference sequence).

This clonotype showed up just a few times. The chain carries TRBV6-1 and TRBJ1-1; a possible D gene is TRBD1 (5 bases). Germline V gene sequence: CDR1 MNHNS, CDR2 SASEGT. The CDR3 totals 14 residues. V was trimmed by 5 bases and J by 1 base, leaving 11 bases between them. Written as DNA, the CDR3 is TGTGCCAGCAGTACCAGGGTTGGGAACACTGAAGCTTTCTTT. Amino acids: CASSTRVGNTEAFF.

The chain links TRBV2 to TRBJ1-4; 7 bases are a match to TRBD1. CDR1 is SNHLY and CDR2 is FYNNEI in the germline V gene. V shed 2 bases, J shed 3 bases, and the junction held 6 bases outside the gene matches. This CDR3 spans 16 amino acids. The CDR3 nucleotides are TGTGCCAGCAGTGAAAAACAGGGGAGGGCTAATGAAAAACTGTTTTTT. This gives the protein CASSEKQGRANEKLFF.